This passage covers 5 T cell receptor beta chains from one sample sequenced in a study of T cell repertoires in ileal Crohn's disease. Time point in this sample: neoterminal ileum biopsy at postoperative endoscopy, about 6 months after surgery. The method was immunoSEQ multiplex PCR; TCRdb's version includes in-frame clones alone and lacks a portion of them. In the table there are about 11,000 clones, around 75% of which are singletons. Input material: ileal tissue. The receptor source for this set is an adult with Crohn's disease.

The V and J genes are TRBV6-5 and TRBJ1-6, with TRBD1 matching over 12 bases. The CDR3 extends over 13 amino acids. Germline V gene sequence: CDR1 MNHEY, CDR2 SVGAGI. Trimming took 10 bases from V and 9 from J; bases not matched to a gene: 4. CDR3 sequence reads: CATGTGGASPLHF. DNA of the CDR3: TGTGCCACCGGGACAGGGGGCGCTTCACCCCTCCACTTT.

This clone was observed once. This sequence joins TRBV2 and TRBJ2-5; 9 bases are shared with TRBD2. With 6 bases clipped from V and 5 bases from J, the junction kept 10 bases outside the gene matches. The germline gives CDR1 SNHLY, CDR2 FYNNEI. CDR3 length: 15 residues. The DNA of the CDR3 is TGTGCCAGCAGCCGCGAGGCGGGGGGGCCGGAGACCCAGTACTTC. The encoded protein is CASSREAGGPETQYF.

The V and J genes are TRBV27 and TRBJ1-2; possible D gene TRBD1, 6 bases. This CDR3 spans 14 amino acids. Germline assignment: CDR1 MNHEY and CDR2 SMNVEV (reference sequence). V lost 5 bases and J lost 12, with 22 bases in between. The CDR3 DNA reads TGTGCCAGCAGTCCAGGACCTAAACAGGGCCAGAACACCTTC. This codes for CASSPGPKQGQNTF.

V is TRBV19 and J is TRBJ2-1, with unresolved D. The germline V gene encodes CDR1 LNHDA and CDR2 SQIVND (reference sequence). The CDR3 spans 15 residues. V was cut by 0 bases and J by 0 bases, with 6 bases left in between. The CDR3 nucleotides read TGTGCCAGTAGTATAGATGACATCTCCTACAATGAGCAGTTCTTC. Its translation is CASSIDDISYNEQFF.

V is TRBV2 and J is TRBJ1-2; the D is unclear. V was clipped by 1 base and J by 5 bases, with 8 bases between them. The CDR3 contains 13 residues. Germline CDR1 reads SNHLY; CDR2 reads FYNNEI. The CDR3 loop reads CASSEERLYGYTF. CDR3 sequence (DNA): TGTGCCAGCAGTGAAGAGAGGTTATATGGCTACACCTTC.